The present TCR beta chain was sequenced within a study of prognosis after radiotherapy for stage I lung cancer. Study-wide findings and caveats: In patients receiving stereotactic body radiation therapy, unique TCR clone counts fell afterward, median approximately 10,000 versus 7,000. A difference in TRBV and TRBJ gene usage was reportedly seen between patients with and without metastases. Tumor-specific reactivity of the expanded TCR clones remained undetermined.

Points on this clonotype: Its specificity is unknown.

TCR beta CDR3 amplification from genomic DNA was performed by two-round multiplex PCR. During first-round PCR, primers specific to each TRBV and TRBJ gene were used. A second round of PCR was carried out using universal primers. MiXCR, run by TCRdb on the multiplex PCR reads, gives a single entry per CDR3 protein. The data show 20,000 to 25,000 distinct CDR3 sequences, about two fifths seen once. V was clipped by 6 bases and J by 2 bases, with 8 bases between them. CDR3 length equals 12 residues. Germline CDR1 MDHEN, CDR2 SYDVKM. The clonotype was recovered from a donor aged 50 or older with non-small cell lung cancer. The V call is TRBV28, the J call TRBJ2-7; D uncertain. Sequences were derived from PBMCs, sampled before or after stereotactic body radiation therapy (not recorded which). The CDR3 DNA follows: TGTGCCAGCAGCCAAACACCCTACGAGCAGTACTTC. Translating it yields CASSQTPYEQYF.